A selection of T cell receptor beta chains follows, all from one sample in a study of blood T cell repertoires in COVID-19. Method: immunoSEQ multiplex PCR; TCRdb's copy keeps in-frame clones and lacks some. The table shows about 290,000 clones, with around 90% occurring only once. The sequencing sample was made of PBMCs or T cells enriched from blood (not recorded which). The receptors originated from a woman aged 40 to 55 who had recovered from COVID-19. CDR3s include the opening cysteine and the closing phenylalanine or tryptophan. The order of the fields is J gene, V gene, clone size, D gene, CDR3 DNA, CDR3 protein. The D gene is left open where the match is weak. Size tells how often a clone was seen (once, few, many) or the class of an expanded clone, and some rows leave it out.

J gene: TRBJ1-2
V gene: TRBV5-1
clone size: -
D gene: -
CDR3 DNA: TGCGCCAGCAGCTCCGGGATATCTAACTATGGCTACACCTTC
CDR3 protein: CASSSGISNYGYTF

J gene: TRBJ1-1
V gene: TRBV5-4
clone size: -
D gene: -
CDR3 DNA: TGTGCCAGCAGCTTGGGGCGGGGGGCAGATCTTAACACTGAAGCTTTCTTT
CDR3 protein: CASSLGRGADLNTEAFF

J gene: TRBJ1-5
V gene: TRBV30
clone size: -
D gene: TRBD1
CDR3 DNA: TGTGCCTGGAGTGTAAACAGGGGGCTTAAGCCCCAGCATTTT
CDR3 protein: CAWSVNRGLKPQHF

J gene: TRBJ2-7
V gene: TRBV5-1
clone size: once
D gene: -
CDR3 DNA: TGCGCCAGCAGCTCAGGGAGGTCCTACAACGAGCAGTACTTC
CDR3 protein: CASSSGRSYNEQYF

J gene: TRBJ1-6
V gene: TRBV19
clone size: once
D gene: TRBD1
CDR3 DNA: TGTGCCAGTAGTACAGGGGGATATAATTCACCCCTCCACTTT
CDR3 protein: CASSTGGYNSPLHF

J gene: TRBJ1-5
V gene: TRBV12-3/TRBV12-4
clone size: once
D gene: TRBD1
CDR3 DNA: TGTGCCAGCAGTAACAGGGGGCTTCAGCCCCAGCATTTT
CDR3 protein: CASSNRGLQPQHF

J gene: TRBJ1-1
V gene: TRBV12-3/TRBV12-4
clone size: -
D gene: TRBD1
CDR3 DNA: TGTGCCAGCAGTTGGGGGACAGGGAGTGAAGCTTTCTTT
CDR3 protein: CASSWGTGSEAFF

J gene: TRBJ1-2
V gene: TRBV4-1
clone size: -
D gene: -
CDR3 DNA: TGCGCCAGCAGCCAAGATGACAGGTTGAACTATGGCTACACCTTC
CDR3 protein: CASSQDDRLNYGYTF

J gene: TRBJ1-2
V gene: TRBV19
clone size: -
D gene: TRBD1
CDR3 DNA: TGTGCCAGTAGTTCTGGACAGGGCCTTGGCTACACCTTC
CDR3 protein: CASSSGQGLGYTF

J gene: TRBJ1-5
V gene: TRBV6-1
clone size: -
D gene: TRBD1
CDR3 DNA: TGTGCCAGCAGTGAAGCCGGGACAGTGAATAATCAGCCCCAGCATTTT
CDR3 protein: CASSEAGTVNNQPQHF

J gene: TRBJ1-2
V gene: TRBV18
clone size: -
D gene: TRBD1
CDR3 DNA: TGTGCCAGCTCACCACGGGACAGAATTAACTATGGCTACACCTTC
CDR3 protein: CASSPRDRINYGYTF

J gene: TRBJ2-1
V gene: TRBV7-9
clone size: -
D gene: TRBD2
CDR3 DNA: TGTGCCAGCAGCTTAGAACTAGCGGACGGGAATGAGCAGTTCTTC
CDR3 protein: CASSLELADGNEQFF

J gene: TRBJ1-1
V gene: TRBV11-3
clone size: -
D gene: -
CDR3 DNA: TGTGCCAGCAGCCCTAGAGGGCAAAGCACTGAAGCTTTCTTT
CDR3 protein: CASSPRGQSTEAFF

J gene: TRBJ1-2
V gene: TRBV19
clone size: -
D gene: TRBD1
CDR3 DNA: TGTGCCAGTAGTAACCCTGGACAGGCCAACTATGGCTACACCTTC
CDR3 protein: CASSNPGQANYGYTF

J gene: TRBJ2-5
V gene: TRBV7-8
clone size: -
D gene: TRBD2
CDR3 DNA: TGTGCCAGCAGCTCCCTAGCGGGAGTGGGAAAGACCCAGTACTTC
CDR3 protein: CASSSLAGVGKTQYF

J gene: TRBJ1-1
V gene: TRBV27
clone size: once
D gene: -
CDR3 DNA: TGTGCCAGCTCCACGGGTTGGCGCCGAACTGAAGCTTTCTTT
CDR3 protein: CASSTGWRRTEAFF

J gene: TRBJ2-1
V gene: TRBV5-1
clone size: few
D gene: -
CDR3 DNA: TGCGCCAGCACCGCCGGTAGCCCTTCCTACAATGAGCAGTTCTTC
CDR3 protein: CASTAGSPSYNEQFF

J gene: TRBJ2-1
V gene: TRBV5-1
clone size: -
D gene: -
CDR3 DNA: TGCGCCAGCAGCTTGACCCAGGGGACAGAGCAGTTCTTC
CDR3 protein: CASSLTQGTEQFF

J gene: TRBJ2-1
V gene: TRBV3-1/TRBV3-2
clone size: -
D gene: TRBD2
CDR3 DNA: TGTGCCAGCAGCCTGGGGACTAGCGGGAGGTCCAATGAGCAGTTCTTC
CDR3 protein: CASSLGTSGRSNEQFF

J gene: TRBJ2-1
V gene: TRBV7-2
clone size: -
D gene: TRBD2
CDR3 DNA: TGTGCCACCTCAGGGACTAGCCGCGAGCAGTTCTTC
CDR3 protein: CATSGTSREQFF